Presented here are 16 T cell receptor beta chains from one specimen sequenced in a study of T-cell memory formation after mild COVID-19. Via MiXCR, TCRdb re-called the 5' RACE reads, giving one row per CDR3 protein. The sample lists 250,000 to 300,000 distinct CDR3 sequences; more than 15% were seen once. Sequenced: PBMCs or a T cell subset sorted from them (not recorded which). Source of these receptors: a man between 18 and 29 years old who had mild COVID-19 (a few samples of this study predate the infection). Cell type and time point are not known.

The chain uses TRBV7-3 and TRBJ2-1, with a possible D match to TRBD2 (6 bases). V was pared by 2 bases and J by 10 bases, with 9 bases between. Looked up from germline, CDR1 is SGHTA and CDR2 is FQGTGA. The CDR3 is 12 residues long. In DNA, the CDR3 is TGTGCCAGCAGCTTATACAGCGGGGAGCAGTTCTTC. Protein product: CASSLYSGEQFF.

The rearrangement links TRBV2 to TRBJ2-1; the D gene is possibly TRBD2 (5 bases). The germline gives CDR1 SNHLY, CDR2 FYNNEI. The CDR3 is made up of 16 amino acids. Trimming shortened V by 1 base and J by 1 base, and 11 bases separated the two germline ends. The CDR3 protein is CASSEEEGRSYNEQFF. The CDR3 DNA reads TGTGCCAGCAGTGAAGAAGAGGGAAGGTCCTACAATGAGCAGTTCTTC.

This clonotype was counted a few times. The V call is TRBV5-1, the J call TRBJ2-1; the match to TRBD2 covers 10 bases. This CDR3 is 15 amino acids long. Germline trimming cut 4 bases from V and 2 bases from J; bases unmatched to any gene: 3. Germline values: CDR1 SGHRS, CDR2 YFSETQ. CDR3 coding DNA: TGCGCCAGCAGCAGCGGGGGGGCCACCTACAATGAGCAGTTCTTC. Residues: CASSSGGATYNEQFF.

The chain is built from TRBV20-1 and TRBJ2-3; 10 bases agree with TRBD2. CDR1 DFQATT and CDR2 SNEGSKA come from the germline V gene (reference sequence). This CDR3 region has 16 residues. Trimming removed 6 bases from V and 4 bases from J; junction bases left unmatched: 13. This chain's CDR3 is CSAKGPIAGGSDTQYF. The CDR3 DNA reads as TGCAGTGCCAAGGGCCCCATAGCGGGGGGCTCAGATACGCAGTATTTT.

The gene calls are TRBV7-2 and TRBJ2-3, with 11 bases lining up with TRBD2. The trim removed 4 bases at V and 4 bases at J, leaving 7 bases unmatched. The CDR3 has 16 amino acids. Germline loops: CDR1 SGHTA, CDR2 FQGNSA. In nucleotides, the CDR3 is TGTGCCAGCAGCTATAGTAGCGGGGGGGTACCAGATACGCAGTATTTT. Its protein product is CASSYSSGGVPDTQYF.

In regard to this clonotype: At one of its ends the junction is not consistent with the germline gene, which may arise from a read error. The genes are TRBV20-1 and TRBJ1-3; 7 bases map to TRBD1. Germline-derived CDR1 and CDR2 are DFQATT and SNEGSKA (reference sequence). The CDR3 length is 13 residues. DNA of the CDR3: TGCAGTGCTACTGACAGGGAGGGAACCACCATATATTTT. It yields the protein CSATDREGTTIYF.

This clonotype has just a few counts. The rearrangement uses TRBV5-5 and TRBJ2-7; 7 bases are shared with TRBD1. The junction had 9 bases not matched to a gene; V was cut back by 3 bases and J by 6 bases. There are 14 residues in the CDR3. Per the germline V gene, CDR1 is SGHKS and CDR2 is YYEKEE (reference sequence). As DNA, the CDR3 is TGTGCCAGCAGCTCCCCACAGGGGTTAAGCGAGCAGTACTTC. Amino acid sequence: CASSSPQGLSEQYF. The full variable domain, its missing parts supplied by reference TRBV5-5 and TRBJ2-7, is DAGVTQSPTHLIKTRGQQVTLRCSPISGHKSVSWYQQVLGQGPQFIFQYYEKEERGRGNFPDRFSARQFPNYSSELNVNALLLGDSALYLCASSSPQGLSEQYFGPGTRLTVT.

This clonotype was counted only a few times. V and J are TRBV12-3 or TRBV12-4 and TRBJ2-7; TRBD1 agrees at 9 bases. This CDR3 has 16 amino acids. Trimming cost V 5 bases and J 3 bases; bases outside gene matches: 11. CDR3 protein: CASSPRYSGQGYEQYF. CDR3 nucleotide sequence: TGTGCCAGCAGTCCAAGATATTCGGGACAGGGCTACGAGCAGTACTTC.

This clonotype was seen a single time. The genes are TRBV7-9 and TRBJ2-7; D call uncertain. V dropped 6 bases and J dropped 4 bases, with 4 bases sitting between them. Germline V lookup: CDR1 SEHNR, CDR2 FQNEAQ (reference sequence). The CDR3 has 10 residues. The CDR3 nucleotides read TGTGCCAGCAGAAGGTACGAGCAGTACGTC. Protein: CASRRYEQYV.

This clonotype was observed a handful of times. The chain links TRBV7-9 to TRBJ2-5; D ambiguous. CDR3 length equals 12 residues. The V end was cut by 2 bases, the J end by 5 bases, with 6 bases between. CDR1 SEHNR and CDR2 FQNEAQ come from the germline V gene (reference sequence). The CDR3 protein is CASSLLGETQYF. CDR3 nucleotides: TGTGCCAGCAGCTTACTGGGTGAGACCCAGTACTTC.

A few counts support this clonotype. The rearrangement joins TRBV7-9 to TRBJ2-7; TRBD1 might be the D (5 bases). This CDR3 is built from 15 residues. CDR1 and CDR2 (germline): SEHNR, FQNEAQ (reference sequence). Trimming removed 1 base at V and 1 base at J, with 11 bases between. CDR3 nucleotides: TGTGCCAGCAGCTTAGTATGGGGCAGTTCCTACGAGCAGTACTTC. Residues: CASSLVWGSSYEQYF.

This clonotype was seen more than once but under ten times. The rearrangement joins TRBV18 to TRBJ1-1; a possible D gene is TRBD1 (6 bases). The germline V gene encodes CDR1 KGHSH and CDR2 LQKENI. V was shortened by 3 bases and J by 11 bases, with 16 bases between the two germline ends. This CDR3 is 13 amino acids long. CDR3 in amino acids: CASSPSDSRGAFF. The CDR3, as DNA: TGTGCCAGCTCACCCTCGGACAGCCGAGGGGCTTTCTTT.

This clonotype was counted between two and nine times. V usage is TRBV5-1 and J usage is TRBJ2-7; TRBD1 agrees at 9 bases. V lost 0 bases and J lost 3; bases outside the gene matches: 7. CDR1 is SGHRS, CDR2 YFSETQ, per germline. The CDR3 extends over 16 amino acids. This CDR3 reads CASSLGSPGQGYEQYV. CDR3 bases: TGCGCCAGCAGCTTGGGCTCCCCGGGACAGGGCTACGAGCAGTACGTC.

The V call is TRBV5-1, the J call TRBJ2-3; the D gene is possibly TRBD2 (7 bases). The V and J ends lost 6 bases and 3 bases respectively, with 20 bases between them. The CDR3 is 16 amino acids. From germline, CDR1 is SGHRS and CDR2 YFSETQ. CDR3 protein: CASTPVLGGGTDTQYF. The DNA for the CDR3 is TGCGCCAGCACCCCCGTGCTAGGGGGGGGAACAGATACGCAGTATTTT.

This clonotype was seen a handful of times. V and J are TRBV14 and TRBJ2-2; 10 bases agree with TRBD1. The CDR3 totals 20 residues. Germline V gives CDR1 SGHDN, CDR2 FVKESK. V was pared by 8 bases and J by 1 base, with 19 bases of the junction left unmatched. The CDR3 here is CASYSPLQTGGIKNTGELFF. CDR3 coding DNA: TGTGCCAGCTATAGCCCCCTTCAGACAGGGGGCATAAAGAACACCGGGGAGCTGTTTTTT.

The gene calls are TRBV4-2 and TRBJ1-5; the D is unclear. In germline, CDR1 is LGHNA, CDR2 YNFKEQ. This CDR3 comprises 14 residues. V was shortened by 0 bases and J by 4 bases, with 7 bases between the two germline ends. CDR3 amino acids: CASSQDRPNQPQHF. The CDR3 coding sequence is TGTGCCAGCAGCCAAGATCGCCCGAATCAGCCCCAGCATTTT.